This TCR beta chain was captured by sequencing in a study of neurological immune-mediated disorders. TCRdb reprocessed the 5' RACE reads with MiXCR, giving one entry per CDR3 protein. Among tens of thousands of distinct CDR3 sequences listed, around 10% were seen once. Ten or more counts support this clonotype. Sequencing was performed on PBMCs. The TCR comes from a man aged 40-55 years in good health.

The CDR3 loop is CASSGLMNRDTQYF. CDR3 nucleotides: TGTGCCAGCTCCGGCCTAATGAATAGAGATACGCAGTATTTT. V usage is TRBV27 and J usage is TRBJ2-3; D is unresolved. CDR1 is MNHEY, CDR2 SMNVEV, per germline (reference sequence). This CDR3 comprises 14 residues. Trimming pared 8 bases from V and 5 bases from J, leaving 17 bases between.